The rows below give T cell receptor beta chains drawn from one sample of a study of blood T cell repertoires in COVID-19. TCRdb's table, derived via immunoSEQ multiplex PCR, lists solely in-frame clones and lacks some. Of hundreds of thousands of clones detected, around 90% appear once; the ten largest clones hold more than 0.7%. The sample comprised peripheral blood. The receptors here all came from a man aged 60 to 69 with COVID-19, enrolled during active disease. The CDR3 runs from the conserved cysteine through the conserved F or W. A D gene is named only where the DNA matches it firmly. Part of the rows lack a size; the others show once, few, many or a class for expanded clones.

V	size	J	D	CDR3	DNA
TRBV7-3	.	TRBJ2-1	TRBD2	CASSSLQREAGNEQFF	TGTGCCAGCAGCTCCCTTCAGCGGGAGGCTGGCAATGAGCAGTTCTTC
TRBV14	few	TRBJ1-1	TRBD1	CASSPTGLNTEAFF	TGTGCCAGCAGCCCGACAGGGCTGAACACTGAAGCTTTCTTT
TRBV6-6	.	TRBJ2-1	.	CASKMFAGPYNEQFF	TGTGCCAGCAAGATGTTCGCGGGGCCTTACAATGAGCAGTTCTTC
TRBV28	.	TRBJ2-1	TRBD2	CASRSSGRSYNEQFF	TGTGCCAGCAGGTCTAGCGGGAGGTCCTACAATGAGCAGTTCTTC
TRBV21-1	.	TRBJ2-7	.	CASSTSLDTSQAYEQYF	TGTGCCAGCAGCACCTCGTTGGACACCTCACAGGCTTACGAGCAGTACTTC
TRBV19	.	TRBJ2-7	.	CASSSRRGAYEQYF	TGTGCCAGTAGTTCGAGGCGCGGAGCCTACGAGCAGTACTTC
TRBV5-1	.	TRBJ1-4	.	CASSLSTEGKLFF	TGCGCCAGCAGCTTGTCGACTGAGGGAAAACTGTTTTTT
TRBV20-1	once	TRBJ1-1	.	CSASSASGRVNTEAFF	TGCAGTGCTAGTTCTGCGTCAGGGAGGGTGAACACTGAAGCTTTCTTT
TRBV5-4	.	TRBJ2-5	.	CASSVPTAQETQYF	TGTGCCAGCAGCGTACCGACAGCCCAAGAGACCCAGTACTTC
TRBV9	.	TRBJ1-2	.	CASSVGGQLGYGYTF	TGTGCCAGCAGCGTAGGAGGACAGCTCGGGTATGGCTACACCTTC
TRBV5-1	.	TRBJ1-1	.	CASSFTTGSKNTEAFF	TGCGCCAGCAGCTTTACCACAGGGTCGAAGAACACTGAAGCTTTCTTT
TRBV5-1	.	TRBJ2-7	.	CASSLENPTYEQYF	TGCGCCAGCAGCTTAGAAAACCCTACCTACGAGCAGTACTTC
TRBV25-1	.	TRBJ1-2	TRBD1	CASSRQGYGYTF	TGTGCCAGCAGTCGACAGGGGTATGGCTACACCTTC
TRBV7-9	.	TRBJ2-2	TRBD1	CADGPRQGVTGELFF	TGTGCAGATGGCCCCCGACAGGGAGTAACCGGGGAGCTGTTTTTT
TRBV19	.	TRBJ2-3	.	CASSLRTDTQYF	TGTGCCAGTAGTCTTCGCACAGATACGCAGTATTTT
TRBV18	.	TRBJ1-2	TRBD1	CASSPPAPRTGGDGYTF	TGTGCCAGCTCACCACCCGCCCCTCGGACAGGGGGCGATGGCTACACCTTC
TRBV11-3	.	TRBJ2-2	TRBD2	CASSRGRLAGVDTGELFF	TGTGCCAGCAGCCGGGGCCGGCTAGCGGGAGTCGACACCGGGGAGCTGTTTTTT
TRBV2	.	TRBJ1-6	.	CASSERGRGSPLHF	TGTGCCAGCAGTGAAAGAGGGAGAGGATCACCCCTCCACTTT
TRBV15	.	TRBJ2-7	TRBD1	CATSRETGFSGEQYF	TGTGCCACCAGCAGAGAGACAGGGTTCTCAGGCGAGCAGTACTTC
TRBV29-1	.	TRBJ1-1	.	CSGRHSGNTEAFF	TGCAGCGGAAGACATTCAGGTAACACTGAAGCTTTCTTT
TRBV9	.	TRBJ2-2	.	CASSGTGTSTGELFF	TGTGCCAGCAGCGGCACCGGGACTTCCACCGGGGAGCTGTTTTTT
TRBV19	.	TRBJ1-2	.	CATQPTRTGGYTF	TGTGCCACCCAGCCGACTCGAACGGGTGGCTACACCTTC
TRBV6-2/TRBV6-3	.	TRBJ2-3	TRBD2	CASSSSGAGGQDFVEYF	TGTGCCAGCAGTTCCTCCGGGGCGGGAGGGCAAGATTTCGTAGAGTATTTT
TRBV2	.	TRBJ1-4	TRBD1	CASTTAGTGNEKLFF	TGTGCCAGCACGACCGCGGGGACAGGGAATGAAAAACTGTTTTTT
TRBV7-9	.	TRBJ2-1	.	CASSLYGGNYNEQFF	TGTGCCAGCAGCTTATATGGCGGGAATTACAATGAGCAGTTCTTC
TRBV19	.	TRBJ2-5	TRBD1	CASSNRQGEVGETQYF	TGTGCCAGTAGTAACCGACAGGGGGAAGTAGGAGAGACCCAGTACTTC
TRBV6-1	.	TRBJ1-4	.	CASSEAGYLGGSPGEKLFF	TGTGCCAGCAGTGAAGCGGGATATCTGGGGGGTTCTCCTGGTGAAAAACTGTTTTTT
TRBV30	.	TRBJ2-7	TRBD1	CAWSGGTRTGTNYEQYF	TGTGCCTGGAGTGGAGGGACGAGGACAGGAACAAATTACGAGCAGTACTTC
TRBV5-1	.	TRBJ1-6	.	CASSIPGNHSPLHF	TGCGCCAGCAGCATCCCCGGGAACCATTCACCCCTCCACTTT
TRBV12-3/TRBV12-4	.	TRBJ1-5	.	CASSQTNQPQHF	TGTGCCAGCAGCCAAACAAACCAGCCCCAGCATTTT
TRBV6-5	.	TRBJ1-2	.	CASERTANYGYTF	TGTGCCAGTGAGAGGACAGCCAACTATGGCTACACCTTC
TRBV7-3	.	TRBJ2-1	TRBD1	CASSLGDRDYNEQFF	TGTGCCAGCAGCTTAGGGGACAGGGACTACAATGAGCAGTTCTTC
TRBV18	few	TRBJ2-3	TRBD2	CASSFLTSGSTDTQYF	TGTGCCAGCTCATTCTTGACTAGCGGGAGCACAGATACGCAGTATTTT
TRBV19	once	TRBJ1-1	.	CATRLTGNTEAFF	TGTGCCACTAGATTAACGGGGAACACTGAAGCTTTCTTT
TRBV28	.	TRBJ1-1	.	CASSSTGLNTEAFF	TGTGCCAGCAGTTCAACAGGGTTGAACACTGAAGCTTTCTTT
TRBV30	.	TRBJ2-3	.	CAWSVRERDTQYF	TGTGCCTGGAGTGTCCGGGAGAGGGATACGCAGTATTTT
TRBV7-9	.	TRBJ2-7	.	CASSLRLGLPGAYEQYF	TGTGCCAGCAGCTTAAGGTTAGGTCTCCCGGGGGCCTACGAGCAGTACTTC
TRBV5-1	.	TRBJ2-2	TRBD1	CASSLINQGATGELFF	TGCGCCAGCAGCCTAATCAACCAGGGGGCGACCGGGGAGCTGTTTTTT
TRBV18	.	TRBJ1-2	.	CASSPGGENYGYTF	TGTGCCAGCTCACCCGGGGGGGAGAACTATGGCTACACCTTC
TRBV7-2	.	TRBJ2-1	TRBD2	CASSLTRGGNEQFF	TGTGCCAGCAGCTTAACGCGGGGAGGGAATGAGCAGTTCTTC
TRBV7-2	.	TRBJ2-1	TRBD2	CASALAGGPKYNEQFF	TGTGCCAGCGCGCTAGCGGGGGGGCCAAAGTACAATGAGCAGTTCTTC
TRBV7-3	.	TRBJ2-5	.	CASSLVPGVGETQYF	TGTGCCAGCAGCTTAGTTCCGGGAGTGGGGGAGACCCAGTACTTC
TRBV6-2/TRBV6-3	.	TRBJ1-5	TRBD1	CASSSGQGVSWSNQPQHF	TGTGCCAGCAGTTCGGGACAGGGAGTGAGTTGGAGCAATCAGCCCCAGCATTTT
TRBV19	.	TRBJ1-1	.	CASSIVGAEAFF	TGTGCCAGTAGTATAGTCGGAGCGGAAGCTTTCTTT
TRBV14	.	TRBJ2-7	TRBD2	CASSQKGAGGEQYF	TGTGCCAGCAGCCAAAAAGGAGCGGGAGGCGAGCAGTACTTC